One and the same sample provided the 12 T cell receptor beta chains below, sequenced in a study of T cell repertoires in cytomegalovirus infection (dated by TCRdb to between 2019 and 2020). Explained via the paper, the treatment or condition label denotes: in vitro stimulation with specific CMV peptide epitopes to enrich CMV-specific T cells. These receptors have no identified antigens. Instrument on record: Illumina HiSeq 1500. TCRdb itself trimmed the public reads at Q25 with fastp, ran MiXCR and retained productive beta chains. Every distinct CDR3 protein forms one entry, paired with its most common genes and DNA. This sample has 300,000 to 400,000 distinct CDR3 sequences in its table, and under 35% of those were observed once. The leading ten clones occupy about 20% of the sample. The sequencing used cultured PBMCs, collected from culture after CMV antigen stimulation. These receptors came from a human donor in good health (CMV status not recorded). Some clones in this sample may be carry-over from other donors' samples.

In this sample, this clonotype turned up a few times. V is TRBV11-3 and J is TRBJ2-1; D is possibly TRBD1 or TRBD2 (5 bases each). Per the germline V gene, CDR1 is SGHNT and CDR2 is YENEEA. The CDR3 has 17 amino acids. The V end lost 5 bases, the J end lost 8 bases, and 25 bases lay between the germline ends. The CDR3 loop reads CASSLTPGPTSVDEQFF. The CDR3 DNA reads TGTGCCAGCAGCCTAACCCCGGGACCCACTTCCGTCGATGAGCAGTTCTTC. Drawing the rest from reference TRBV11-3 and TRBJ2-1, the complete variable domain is EAGVVQSPRYKIIEKKQPVAFWCNPISGHNTLYWYLQNLGQGPELLIRYENEEAVDDSQLPKDRFSAERLKGVDSTLKIQPAELGDSAVYLCASSLTPGPTSVDEQFFGPGTRLTVL.

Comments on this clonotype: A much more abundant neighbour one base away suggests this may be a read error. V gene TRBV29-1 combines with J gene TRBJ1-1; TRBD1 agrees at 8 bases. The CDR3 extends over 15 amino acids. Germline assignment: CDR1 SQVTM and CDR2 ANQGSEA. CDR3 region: CGVEPHGQGHTEAFF. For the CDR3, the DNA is TGCGGCGTTGAACCTCATGGACAGGGTCATACTGAAGCTTTCTTT.

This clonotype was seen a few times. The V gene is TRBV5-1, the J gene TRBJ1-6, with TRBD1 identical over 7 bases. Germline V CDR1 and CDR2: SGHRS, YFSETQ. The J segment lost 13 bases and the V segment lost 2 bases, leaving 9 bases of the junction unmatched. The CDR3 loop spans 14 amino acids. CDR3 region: CASSFGTVPGPLHF. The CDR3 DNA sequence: TGCGCCAGCAGCTTCGGGACAGTCCCTGGGCCCCTCCACTTT.

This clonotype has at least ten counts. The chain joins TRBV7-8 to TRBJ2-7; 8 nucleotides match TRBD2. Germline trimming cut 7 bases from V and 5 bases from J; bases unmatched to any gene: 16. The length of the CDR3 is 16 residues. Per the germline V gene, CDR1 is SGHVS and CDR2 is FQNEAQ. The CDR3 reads CASTSRGSGRTHEQYF. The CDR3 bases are TGTGCCAGCACCTCGAGGGGCAGCGGGAGAACCCACGAGCAGTACTTC. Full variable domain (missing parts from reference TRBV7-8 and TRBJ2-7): GAGVSQSPRYKVAKRGQDVALRCDPISGHVSLFWYQQALGQGPEFLTYFQNEAQLDKSGLPSDRFFAERPEGSVSTLKIQRTQQEDSAVYLCASTSRGSGRTHEQYFGPGTRLTVT.

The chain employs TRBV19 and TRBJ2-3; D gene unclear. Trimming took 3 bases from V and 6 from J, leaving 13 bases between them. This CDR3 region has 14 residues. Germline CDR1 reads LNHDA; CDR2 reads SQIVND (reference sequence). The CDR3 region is CASSIPSARDTQYF. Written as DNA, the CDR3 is TGTGCCAGTAGTATCCCATCTGCCAGGGATACGCAGTATTTT.

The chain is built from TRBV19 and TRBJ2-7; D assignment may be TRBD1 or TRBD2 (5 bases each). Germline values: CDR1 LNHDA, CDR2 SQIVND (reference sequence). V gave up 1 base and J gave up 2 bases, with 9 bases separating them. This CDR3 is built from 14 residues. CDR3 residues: CASSIAGPTYEQYF. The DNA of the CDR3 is TGTGCCAGTAGTATAGCGGGACCGACCTACGAGCAGTACTTC.

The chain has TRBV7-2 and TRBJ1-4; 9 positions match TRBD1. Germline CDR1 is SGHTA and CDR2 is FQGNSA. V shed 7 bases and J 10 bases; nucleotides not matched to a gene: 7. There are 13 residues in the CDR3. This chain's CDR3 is CASTGQGFGKLFF. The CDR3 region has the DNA TGTGCCAGCACTGGACAGGGGTTCGGAAAACTGTTTTTT.

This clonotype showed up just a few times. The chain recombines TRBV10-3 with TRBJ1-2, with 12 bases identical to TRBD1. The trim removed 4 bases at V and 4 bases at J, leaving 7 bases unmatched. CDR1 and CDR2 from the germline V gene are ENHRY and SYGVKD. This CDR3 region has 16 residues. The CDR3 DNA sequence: TGTGCCATCAGTGTCGGGACAGGGGGCGAGAGCTATGGCTACACCTTC. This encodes CAISVGTGGESYGYTF.

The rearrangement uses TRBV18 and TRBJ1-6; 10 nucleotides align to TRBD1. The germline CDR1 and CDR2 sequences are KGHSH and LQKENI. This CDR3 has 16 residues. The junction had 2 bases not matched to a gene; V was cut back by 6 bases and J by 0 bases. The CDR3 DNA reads TGTGCCAGCTCCCGGGACAGGGGCTCCTATAATTCACCCCTCCACTTT. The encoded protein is CASSRDRGSYNSPLHF. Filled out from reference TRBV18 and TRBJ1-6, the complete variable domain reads NAGVMQNPRHLVRRRGQEARLRCSPMKGHSHVYWYRQLPEEGLKFMVYLQKENIIDESGMPKERFSAEFPKEGPSILRIQQVVRGDSAAYFCASSRDRGSYNSPLHFGNGTRLTVT.

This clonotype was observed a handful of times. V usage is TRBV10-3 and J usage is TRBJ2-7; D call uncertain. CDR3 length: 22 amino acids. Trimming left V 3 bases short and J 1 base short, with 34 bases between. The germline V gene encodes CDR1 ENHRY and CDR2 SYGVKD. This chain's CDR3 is CAISESSREQPFNPGKSYEQYF. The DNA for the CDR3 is TGTGCCATCAGTGAAAGCAGTCGCGAACAGCCCTTTAATCCCGGCAAATCCTACGAGCAGTACTTC.

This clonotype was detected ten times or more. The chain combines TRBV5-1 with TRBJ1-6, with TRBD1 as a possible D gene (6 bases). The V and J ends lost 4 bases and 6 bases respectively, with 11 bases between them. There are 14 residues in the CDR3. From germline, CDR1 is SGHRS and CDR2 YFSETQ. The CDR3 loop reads CASSPQGTNSPLHF. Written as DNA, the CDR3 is TGCGCCAGCAGCCCACAGGGTACTAATTCACCCCTCCACTTT.

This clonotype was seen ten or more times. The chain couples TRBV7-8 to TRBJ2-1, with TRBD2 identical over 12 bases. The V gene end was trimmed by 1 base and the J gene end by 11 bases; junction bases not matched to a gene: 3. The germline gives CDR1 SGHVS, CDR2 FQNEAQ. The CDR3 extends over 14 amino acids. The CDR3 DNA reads TGTGCCAGCAGCTTAGAGACTAGCGGGAGCCAGCAGTTCTTC. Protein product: CASSLETSGSQQFF.